The 23 T cell receptor beta chains in this list originate from one sample, sequenced in a study of TIL therapy for anti-PD-1-resistant metastatic lung cancer. The immunoSEQ assay was v3. Profiled with immunoSEQ multiplex PCR; TCRdb holds only in-frame clones, not every one. The sample consists of 8,000 to 9,500 clones, about 70% of them appearing once. As to time point: pre-treatment sample, taken before nivolumab and TIL therapy. Tumor tissue came from excised metastases, mostly pleural nodules or supraclavicular lymph nodes. The source material was tumor tissue, sampled at baseline. These receptors were taken from a person between 30 and 80 years old with non-small cell lung cancer.

This chain uses TRBV5-5 with TRBJ1-5, with D unresolved. The CDR3 is 17 amino acids. Trimming stripped 0 bases from V and 3 bases from J, with 16 bases between. CDR1 is SGHKS, CDR2 YYEKEE, per germline (reference sequence). The CDR3 reads CASSLGPSGPLNQPQHF. Written as DNA, the CDR3 is TGTGCCAGCAGCTTGGGACCTAGCGGACCCCTCAATCAGCCCCAGCATTTT.

V is TRBV29-1 and J is TRBJ1-1, with TRBD1 matching 9 bases. Germline V gene data show CDR1 as SQVTM and CDR2 as ANQGSEA. V lost 6 bases to trimming and J lost 6 bases; unmatched junction nucleotides: 8. The length of the CDR3 is 13 residues. CDR3 DNA sequence: TGCAGCGTGCTCCGGGACAGGGAGGCTGAAGCTTTCTTT. It codes for CSVLRDREAEAFF.

There are a few counts of this clone. This chain links TRBV4-2 with TRBJ1-4; perhaps TRBD1 as D (6 bases). This CDR3 has 17 amino acids. Germline lookup yields CDR1 LGHNA and CDR2 YNFKEQ. Trimming shortened V by 4 bases and J by 7 bases, and 22 bases separated the two germline ends. The CDR3 DNA follows: TGTGCCAGCAGCCCCTGGGATTTAAAGGGGGGAGCTGAAAAACTGTTTTTT. Translated: CASSPWDLKGGAEKLFF.

This clone was observed a single time. V gene TRBV27 combines with J gene TRBJ2-1; D possibly corresponds to TRBD2 (6 bases). Germline V gene sequence: CDR1 MNHEY, CDR2 SMNVEV (reference sequence). Trimming took 5 bases from V and 5 from J, leaving 19 bases between them. The CDR3 contains 16 residues. CDR3 nucleotide sequence: TGTGCCAGCAGTCGCTTCGGACGGGAGCAGGACAATGAGCAGTTCTTC. Translation: CASSRFGREQDNEQFF.

The chain links TRBV7-2 to TRBJ2-5; D is ambiguous. The CDR3 is 15 amino acids. Per the germline V gene, CDR1 is SGHTA and CDR2 is FQGNSA. Trimming shortened V by 5 bases and J by 5 bases, and 18 bases separated the two germline ends. CDR3 sequence: CASSPYRVGSETQYF. CDR3 coding DNA: TGTGCCAGCAGCCCTTACCGGGTGGGCTCGGAGACCCAGTACTTC.

The rearrangement joins TRBV6-5 to TRBJ1-4, with D unresolved. The CDR3 covers 15 residues. V lost 4 bases, J lost 0 bases, and 9 bases lay in between. Germline V gene sequence: CDR1 MNHEY, CDR2 SVGAGI. This chain's CDR3 is CASSCPQTTNEKLFF. In DNA, the CDR3 is TGTGCCAGCAGTTGCCCCCAGACAACTAATGAAAAACTGTTTTTT.

The chain is built from TRBV20-1 and TRBJ1-1; D gene ambiguous. V was shortened by 3 bases and J by 8 bases, with 7 bases between the two germline ends. The CDR3 loop spans 10 amino acids. Germline-derived CDR1 and CDR2 are DFQATT and SNEGSKA (reference sequence). The CDR3, as DNA: TGCAGTGCTAGCAGATCGGAAGCTTTCTTT. This gives the protein CSASRSEAFF.

A word on this clone: Mismatch with germline at one junction end may stem from a read error. This chain joins TRBV10-3 and TRBJ1-5; no reliable D call. This CDR3 comprises 12 residues. Per germline, CDR1 ENHRY and CDR2 SYGVKD. CDR3 in DNA: TGTGCCAGCAGTACTGGCAATCAGCCCCAGCATTTT. Translating gives CASSTGNQPQHF.

The gene calls are TRBV7-9 and TRBJ1-4, with 7 positions matching TRBD1. Trimming took 5 bases from V and 2 from J; bases not matched to a gene: 5. There are 15 residues in the CDR3. Germline V lookup: CDR1 SEHNR, CDR2 FQNEAQ (reference sequence). The CDR3 loop is CASSLPTGTNEKLFF. The CDR3 nucleotides are TGTGCCAGCAGCCTGCCGACAGGGACTAATGAAAAACTGTTTTTT.

The chain uses TRBV4-3 and TRBJ2-1; D may match TRBD1 or TRBD2 (6 bases each). Trimming cost V 0 bases and J 11 bases, with 17 bases left between them. Germline CDR1 and CDR2: LGHNA and YSLEER. The CDR3 extends over 15 amino acids. The CDR3 here is CASSQDWGRRGKQFF. The CDR3 nucleotides are TGCGCCAGCAGCCAAGATTGGGGGCGGAGGGGGAAGCAGTTCTTC.

The chain combines TRBV7-2 with TRBJ2-3, with D unresolved. Trimming cost V 5 bases and J 4 bases, with 7 bases left between them. The CDR3 has 12 amino acids. The germline V gene has CDR1 SGHTA and CDR2 FQGNSA. CDR3 DNA: TGTGCCAGCAGCCTATCGGCAGATACGCAGTATTTT. It codes for CASSLSADTQYF.

This clone has a handful of counts. The chain recombines TRBV7-2 with TRBJ1-5; no clear D gene. The CDR3 has 13 amino acids. Germline V gives CDR1 SGHTA, CDR2 FQGNSA. V was clipped by 2 bases and J by 5 bases, with 7 bases between them. CDR3 sequence reads: CASSLTRDQPQHF. CDR3 nucleotide sequence: TGTGCCAGCAGCTTAACAAGGGATCAGCCCCAGCATTTT. Together with reference TRBV7-2 and TRBJ1-5, the CDR3 gives the full variable domain: GAGVSQSPSNKVTEKGKDVELRCDPISGHTALYWYRQSLGQGLEFLIYFQGNSAPDKSGLPSDRFSAERTGGSVSTLTIQRTQQEDSAVYLCASSLTRDQPQHFGDGTRLSIL.

J is TRBJ2-7 and V is TRBV7-9, with 8 bases that match TRBD2. The germline V gene encodes CDR1 SEHNR and CDR2 FQNEAQ (reference sequence). The CDR3 totals 16 residues. The J segment lost 4 bases and the V segment lost 5 bases, leaving 13 bases of the junction unmatched. DNA for the CDR3: TGTGCCAGCAGCCCCACGACTAGCGCGTCACTATACGAGCAGTACTTC. This codes for CASSPTTSASLYEQYF.

The chain carries TRBV4-3 and TRBJ2-1, with 14 bases aligning to TRBD2. The V gene end was trimmed by 3 bases and the J gene end by 5 bases; junction bases not matched to a gene: 3. Germline-derived CDR1 and CDR2 are LGHNA and YSLEER. The CDR3 runs to 16 residues. CDR3 DNA: TGCGCCAGCAGCCAGAGACTAGCGGGGGGGCACAATGAGCAGTTCTTC. Translating gives CASSQRLAGGHNEQFF.

The chain has TRBV4-1 and TRBJ1-1; the D gene is possibly TRBD1 (6 bases). Germline V CDR1 and CDR2: MGHRA, YSYEKL. V dropped 3 bases and J dropped 3 bases, with 17 bases sitting between them. The CDR3 is 16 residues long. CDR3 sequence (DNA): TGCGCCAGCAGCCAGGGATTACAGGGTGTGTACACTGAAGCTTTCTTT. It translates to CASSQGLQGVYTEAFF.

This clone was seen once. J is TRBJ2-5 and V is TRBV15; 10 nucleotides match TRBD1. Trimming took 4 bases from V and 2 from J; bases not matched to a gene: 4. CDR1 and CDR2 from the germline V gene are LNHNV and YYDKDF (reference sequence). CDR3 size: 15 residues. CDR3 nucleotide sequence: TGTGCCACCAGCAAGGACAGGGGGTGGCAAGAGACCCAGTACTTC. Translated, it gives CATSKDRGWQETQYF.

J is TRBJ2-1 and V is TRBV6-4; 11 bases align to TRBD2. Germline CDR1 is MRHNA and CDR2 is SNTAGT. V shed 0 bases and J 6 bases; nucleotides not matched to a gene: 1. CDR3 length: 15 residues. CDR3 protein: CASSDSLAGANEQFF. CDR3 nucleotide sequence: TGTGCCAGCAGTGACTCACTAGCGGGAGCCAATGAGCAGTTCTTC.

The chain joins TRBV6-5 to TRBJ2-7, with D possibly TRBD2 on 5 matching bases. V shed 6 bases and J shed 4 bases, with 16 bases lying between them. Germline V gene sequence: CDR1 MNHEY, CDR2 SVGAGI. There are 14 residues in the CDR3. Here the CDR3 reads CASSPLTRVYEQYF. The CDR3 nucleotides are TGTGCCAGCAGCCCGTTGACGCGGGTGTACGAGCAGTACTTC.

This chain uses TRBV11-3 with TRBJ1-1; D remains unclear. The CDR3 totals 13 residues. Germline V lookup: CDR1 SGHNT, CDR2 YENEEA. V was clipped by 4 bases and J by 2 bases, with 8 bases between them. DNA for the CDR3: TGTGCCAGCAGCTCGACACTTAACACTGAAGCTTTCTTT. It specifies CASSSTLNTEAFF.

The chain links TRBV7-2 to TRBJ2-7; 8 nucleotides align to TRBD2. This CDR3 comprises 14 residues. J was trimmed by 6 bases and V by 4 bases; bases with no gene match: 8. Germline V lookup: CDR1 SGHTA, CDR2 FQGNSA. DNA for the CDR3: TGTGCCAGCAGCTGGTATAGCGGGACTGGCGAGCAGTACTTC. Its protein product is CASSWYSGTGEQYF. Supplemented by reference TRBV7-2 and TRBJ2-7, the full variable domain reads GAGVSQSPSNKVTEKGKDVELRCDPISGHTALYWYRQSLGQGLEFLIYFQGNSAPDKSGLPSDRFSAERTGGSVSTLTIQRTQQEDSAVYLCASSWYSGTGEQYFGPGTRLTVT.

This clone was observed once. The chain combines TRBV5-1 with TRBJ2-3; 13 bases are shared with TRBD2. The germline V gene encodes CDR1 SGHRS and CDR2 YFSETQ. This CDR3 comprises 17 residues. J lost 2 bases, V lost 4 bases, and 7 bases had no gene match. The CDR3 protein is CASSPGTSGDFTDTQYF. The CDR3 region has the DNA TGCGCCAGCAGCCCAGGGACTAGCGGGGACTTCACAGATACGCAGTATTTT.

CDR3 residues: CASSLVASRYTDTQYF. The CDR3 DNA reads as TGTGCCAGCAGCTTAGTTGCTAGCCGTTACACAGATACGCAGTATTTT. The chain recombines TRBV7-9 with TRBJ2-3; D possibly corresponds to TRBD2 (5 bases). Germline V CDR1 and CDR2: SEHNR, FQNEAQ (reference sequence). The CDR3 is 16 amino acids. Trimming pared 1 base from V and 2 bases from J, leaving 13 bases between.

The genes are TRBV11-3 and TRBJ2-6; D is perhaps TRBD1 (5 bases). V lost 5 bases and J lost 0, with 14 bases in between. There are 17 residues in the CDR3. The germline V gene has CDR1 SGHNT and CDR2 YENEEA. In DNA form, the CDR3 reads TGTGCCAGCAGCACAAAAAGCAGGGCCTCTGGGGCCAACGTCCTGACTTTC. Protein: CASSTKSRASGANVLTF.